One and the same sample provided the 31 T cell receptor beta chains below, sequenced in a study of cytomegalovirus exposure and HLA in healthy donors. The PCR used 60 Vbeta and 13 Jbeta primers. The assay was immunoSEQ multiplex PCR, and TCRdb's table has in-frame clones only and misses some. The sample has around 150,000 clones, roughly four fifths seen once. Sequencing was carried out using PBMCs. Receptors originate from a man aged 40-49 years in good health and CMV-seronegative.

J is TRBJ2-3 and V is TRBV6-5, with no clear D. CDR1 MNHEY and CDR2 SVGAGI come from the germline V gene. Trimming removed 0 bases at V and 2 bases at J, with 3 bases between. The CDR3 consists of 13 residues. In DNA form, the CDR3 reads TGTGCCAGCAGTTACTCCTTCACAGATACGCAGTATTTT. It translates to CASSYSFTDTQYF.

The chain is built from TRBV2 and TRBJ2-7, with D possibly being TRBD2 (7 bases). Deletions cut 2 bases from V and 0 bases from J, with 14 bases between. CDR1 is SNHLY, CDR2 FYNNEI, per germline. The CDR3 loop spans 16 amino acids. The CDR3 DNA is TGTGCCAGCAGTGAACCTGGCGGGGGCAGCTCCTACGAGCAGTACTTC. Its protein product is CASSEPGGGSSYEQYF.

V is TRBV5-6 and J is TRBJ2-7, with D hard to call. The V end lost 4 bases, the J end lost 6 bases, and 11 bases lay between the germline ends. In germline, CDR1 is SGHDT, CDR2 YYEEEE. CDR3 length: 12 amino acids. CDR3 protein: CASSALFREQYF. CDR3 DNA sequence: TGTGCCAGCAGCGCGCTCTTCCGCGAGCAGTACTTC.

This rearrangement joins TRBV9 to TRBJ2-1, with 8 bases matching TRBD2. This CDR3 has 15 residues. V shed 0 bases and J 6 bases; nucleotides not matched to a gene: 5. Per the germline V gene, CDR1 is SGDLS and CDR2 is YYNGEE. Here the CDR3 reads CASSVAGGGPNEQFF. The DNA of the CDR3 is TGTGCCAGCAGCGTAGCTGGCGGGGGGCCCAATGAGCAGTTCTTC.

The rearrangement uses TRBV11-2 and TRBJ1-4; D is uncertain. CDR3 length equals 17 residues. The V end lost 2 bases, the J end lost 4 bases, and 17 bases lay between the germline ends. Germline-derived CDR1 and CDR2 are SGHAT and FQNNGV. The CDR3 protein is CASSLRPPAASNEKLFF. In nucleotides, the CDR3 is TGTGCCAGCAGCTTAAGACCCCCCGCGGCTAGTAATGAAAAACTGTTTTTT.

A few counts support this clone. The V gene is TRBV7-9, the J gene TRBJ2-3; 7 positions agree with TRBD1. The germline V gene has CDR1 SEHNR and CDR2 FQNEAQ (reference sequence). The CDR3 has 16 residues. V shed 3 bases, J shed 2 bases, and the junction held 8 bases outside the gene matches. The CDR3 DNA is TGTGCCAGCAGCTTTCGACAGGGCGCTAACACAGATACGCAGTATTTT. Amino acids: CASSFRQGANTDTQYF.

J is TRBJ1-4 and V is TRBV6-5; 7 nucleotides line up with TRBD1. Germline assignment: CDR1 MNHEY and CDR2 SVGAGI. CDR3 size: 15 residues. Trimming at V came to 5 bases and at J to 1 base, leaving 4 bases not matched to a gene. CDR3 loop: CASSPSGGTNEKLFF. Written as DNA, the CDR3 is TGTGCCAGCAGTCCGTCAGGGGGAACTAATGAAAAACTGTTTTTT.

The V gene is TRBV18, the J gene TRBJ2-2, with TRBD1 matching over 7 bases. This CDR3 comprises 15 residues. With V trimmed by 4 bases and J by 5 bases, 7 bases remained unmatched. From germline, CDR1 is KGHSH and CDR2 LQKENI. CDR3 in amino acids: CASSLTLQGTGELFF. In nucleotides, the CDR3 is TGTGCCAGCTCACTAACCTTACAGGGGACCGGGGAGCTGTTTTTT.

J is TRBJ1-5 and V is TRBV6-1; TRBD1 might be the D (6 bases). Germline CDR1 MNHNS, CDR2 SASEGT. The CDR3 spans 15 residues. The V and J ends lost 2 bases and 6 bases respectively, with 14 bases between them. DNA of the CDR3: TGTGCCAGCAGTGAATACCGGGCAGGGGTTCAGCCCCAGCATTTT. Its translation: CASSEYRAGVQPQHF.

The chain links TRBV27 to TRBJ1-6, with D unresolved. Per the germline V gene, CDR1 is MNHEY and CDR2 is SMNVEV (reference sequence). V lost 4 bases and J 10 bases, leaving 11 bases between the germline ends. The CDR3 extends over 13 amino acids. DNA for the CDR3: TGTGCCAGCAGTTACGGGGTTGGGTCACCCCTCCACTTT. Residues: CASSYGVGSPLHF.

DNA for the CDR3: TGTGCCAGCAGTTACCCCGCAGGACAGAACACTGAAGCTTTCTTT. This codes for CASSYPAGQNTEAFF. The chain employs TRBV6-5 and TRBJ1-1; perhaps TRBD1 as D (5 bases). The CDR3 covers 15 residues. Germline V gives CDR1 MNHEY, CDR2 SVGAGI. V lost 2 bases and J lost 1, with 11 bases in between.

This chain uses TRBV15 with TRBJ1-3; no firm D call. CDR1 is LNHNV, CDR2 YYDKDF, per germline (reference sequence). The CDR3 is 15 residues long. V was trimmed by 3 bases and J by 4 bases, leaving 13 bases between them. CDR3 DNA sequence: TGTGCCACCAGCAGGTGGACGGCGGGGGGAAACACCATATATTTT. It specifies CATSRWTAGGNTIYF.

This chain joins TRBV6-1 and TRBJ2-3; D remains ambiguous. V was shortened by 5 bases and J by 8 bases, with 17 bases between the two germline ends. Germline lookup yields CDR1 MNHNS and CDR2 SASEGT. The CDR3 is made up of 14 amino acids. The DNA for the CDR3 is TGTGCCAGCAGTAACCTCGGAGCTCAGCGTACGCAGTATTTT. Translating it yields CASSNLGAQRTQYF.

The chain employs TRBV19 and TRBJ1-5; tentative D call: TRBD1 (6 bases). The CDR3 length is 11 residues. V shed 5 bases and J shed 11 bases, with 10 bases lying between them. The germline V gene has CDR1 LNHDA and CDR2 SQIVND (reference sequence). The DNA for the CDR3 is TGTGCCAGTAGTCTACAGGGTTCCCAGCATTTT. It yields the protein CASSLQGSQHF.

This clone showed up just a few times. This chain uses TRBV7-3 with TRBJ1-1; 7 bases map to TRBD1. V lost 5 bases to trimming and J lost 3 bases; unmatched junction nucleotides: 15. The CDR3 covers 17 residues. Germline V gene lookup returns CDR1 SGHTA and CDR2 FQGTGA. The CDR3 sequence: CASSEGPTGAVYTEAFF. As DNA, the CDR3 is TGTGCCAGCAGCGAAGGTCCCACAGGGGCCGTGTACACTGAAGCTTTCTTT.

To note about this clone: Germline is not matched at one junction end, which may reflect a read error. The sample has other DNA sequences that encode this CDR3 too. This chain connects TRBV7-7 to TRBJ2-3, with TRBD2 identical over 9 bases. The CDR3 contains 15 residues. Germline CDR1 is SSHAT and CDR2 is FNYEAQ (reference sequence). In DNA, the CDR3 is TGTGCTAGCAGCGCAACTAGCGGGTTCACGGATACGCAGTATTTT. Its translation: CASSATSGFTDTQYF.

The rearrangement uses TRBV5-4 and TRBJ1-1; D possibly corresponds to TRBD1 (5 bases). Trimming took 2 bases from V and 7 from J, leaving 12 bases between them. The CDR3 is made up of 13 amino acids. Germline CDR1 SGHNT, CDR2 YYREEE (reference sequence). The CDR3 DNA follows: TGTGCCAGCAGCTTCACAGGCCAGGGTGAAGCTTTCTTT. It is translated as CASSFTGQGEAFF.

The V call is TRBV7-9, the J call TRBJ2-1; 10 bases match TRBD1. This CDR3 comprises 14 residues. Germline loops: CDR1 SEHNR, CDR2 FQNEAQ (reference sequence). Losses at the gene ends were 3 bases for V and 7 bases for J; bases not matched to a gene: 3. CDR3 bases: TGTGCCAGCAGCTTCGGACAGGGGGATAATGAGCAGTTCTTC. Its protein is CASSFGQGDNEQFF. The whole variable domain, filled in from reference TRBV7-9 and TRBJ2-1, reads DTGVSQNPRHKITKRGQNVTFRCDPISEHNRLYWYRQTLGQGPEFLTYFQNEAQLEKSRLLSDRFSAERPKGSFSTLEIQRTEQGDSAMYLCASSFGQGDNEQFFGPGTRLTVL.

The chain uses TRBV6-6 and TRBJ1-3; the D gene is possibly TRBD1 (6 bases). Per germline, CDR1 MNHNY and CDR2 SVGAGI (reference sequence). The CDR3 has 16 amino acids. V was trimmed by 8 bases and J by 1 base, leaving 18 bases between them. DNA of the CDR3: TGTGCCAGCGTTAACAGGGAAGAGGTATCTGGAAACACCATATATTTT. Its protein is CASVNREEVSGNTIYF.

The chain recombines TRBV30 with TRBJ1-1; 7 nucleotides match TRBD1. This CDR3 has 12 amino acids. The germline CDR1 and CDR2 sequences are GTSNPN and SVGIG (reference sequence). Losses at the gene ends were 3 bases for V and 3 bases for J; bases not matched to a gene: 1. As DNA, the CDR3 is TGTGCCTGGAGGCAGGGGGACACTGAAGCTTTCTTT. Translated, it gives CAWRQGDTEAFF.

The chain recombines TRBV19 with TRBJ2-7; D is perhaps TRBD1 (6 bases). In germline, CDR1 is LNHDA, CDR2 SQIVND (reference sequence). This CDR3 has 15 residues. With 3 bases removed from V and 0 bases from J, the gap between germline ends came to 12 bases. CDR3 DNA sequence: TGTGCCAGTAGTATGAGAACAGGGAACTCCTACGAGCAGTACTTC. As protein: CASSMRTGNSYEQYF.

The chain combines TRBV29-1 with TRBJ2-2; the D gene is possibly TRBD2 (5 bases). Looked up from germline, CDR1 is SQVTM and CDR2 is ANQGSEA. The CDR3 sequence is 12 residues long. V was cut by 6 bases and J by 1 base, with 6 bases left in between. CDR3 DNA sequence: TGCAGCGTAGCGGAGAACACCGGGGAGCTGTTTTTT. This codes for CSVAENTGELFF.

V is TRBV27 and J is TRBJ2-7; D is undetermined. Germline CDR1 reads MNHEY; CDR2 reads SMNVEV (reference sequence). Trimming shortened V by 4 bases and J by 0 bases, and 10 bases separated the two germline ends. The CDR3 totals 14 residues. CDR3 nucleotides: TGTGCCAGCAGTTGGCAGGTCAGCTCCTACGAGCAGTACTTC. It specifies CASSWQVSSYEQYF.

The chain recombines TRBV6-5 with TRBJ1-1, with 10 bases lining up with TRBD1. Per germline, CDR1 MNHEY and CDR2 SVGAGI. CDR3 length: 15 residues. With V trimmed by 4 bases and J by 3 bases, 5 bases remained unmatched. The CDR3 spells CASSSRTGGYTEAFF. CDR3 DNA sequence: TGTGCCAGCAGTTCCAGGACAGGGGGGTACACTGAAGCTTTCTTT.

V and J are TRBV5-1 and TRBJ2-7; TRBD2 is a possible D gene (5 bases). This CDR3 is built from 13 residues. Germline V gene sequence: CDR1 SGHRS, CDR2 YFSETQ. The V end was cut by 4 bases, the J end by 5 bases, with 13 bases between. Written as DNA, the CDR3 is TGCGCCAGCAGCCGAGTGGCCGGGGACGAGCAGTACTTC. Encoded protein: CASSRVAGDEQYF.

The CDR3 region has the DNA TGTGCCAGCAGCCCGCTTCGGGGATTAGTCGGGGAGCTGTTTTTT. This codes for CASSPLRGLVGELFF. V and J are TRBV5-4 and TRBJ2-2; D might be TRBD2 (5 bases). V lost 4 bases, J lost 7 bases, and 17 bases lay in between. CDR3 length: 15 residues. From germline, CDR1 is SGHNT and CDR2 YYREEE (reference sequence).

The rearrangement uses TRBV30 and TRBJ1-6, with D uncertain. CDR1 is GTSNPN, CDR2 SVGIG, per germline (reference sequence). Trimming took off 1 base at V and 11 bases at J, with 12 bases between the two ends. The CDR3 runs to 13 residues. In nucleotides, the CDR3 is TGTGCCTGGAGTGATAGTCCCGGGGCACCCCTCCACTTT. The encoded protein is CAWSDSPGAPLHF.

In its sample, this clone was seen a few times. The chain carries TRBV4-1 and TRBJ2-1; 9 positions agree with TRBD1. CDR3 size: 14 residues. CDR1 is MGHRA and CDR2 is YSYEKL in the germline V gene. The V segment lost 0 bases and the J segment 12 bases; nucleotides outside the gene matches: 6. For the CDR3, the DNA is TGCGCCAGCAGCCAAGAGGACAGGGGTTCGGGGCAGTTCTTC. Protein sequence: CASSQEDRGSGQFF.

The rearrangement uses TRBV6-5 and TRBJ1-1, with D maybe TRBD1 (5 bases). Germline V CDR1 and CDR2: MNHEY, SVGAGI. The V and J ends lost 4 bases and 1 base respectively, with 16 bases between them. The length of the CDR3 is 16 residues. The CDR3 DNA reads TGTGCCAGCAGTTGCCGCGGGGGGGTGGGGAACACTGAAGCTTTCTTT. Its protein is CASSCRGGVGNTEAFF.

This rearrangement joins TRBV7-2 to TRBJ2-7; 8 bases line up with TRBD1. Germline CDR1 SGHTA, CDR2 FQGNSA. This CDR3 contains 14 residues. Unmatched junction bases numbered 8, after V lost 4 bases and J lost 6 bases. The CDR3 reads CASSYMTGALEQYF. In nucleotides, the CDR3 is TGTGCCAGCAGCTACATGACAGGGGCGCTCGAGCAGTACTTC.

This chain links TRBV12-5 with TRBJ2-6, with D possibly being TRBD1 (6 bases). The germline V gene encodes CDR1 LGHNT and CDR2 FRNRAP. This CDR3 spans 14 amino acids. V lost 4 bases to trimming and J lost 3 bases, with 7 bases between them. The CDR3 sequence is CASGYRVGANVLTF. The CDR3 nucleotides are TGTGCTAGTGGTTACAGGGTTGGGGCCAACGTCCTGACTTTC.